These 32 T cell receptor beta chains share one sample of origin, sequenced in a study of T cell clonotyping in hematopoietic cell transplantation listed by TCRdb under 2021. What this sample's time point label stands for: recipient sample about 28 days before transplant, after cytoreduction. The method was the immunoSEQ multiplex PCR assay. TCRdb limited this immuneACCESS table to in-frame rearrangements with V and J called. A share of clones is missing; checked studies link under half to unresolved V genes, and the rest is unexplained. A total of roughly 48,000 clones appear in this sample, roughly 80% of them only once. In total, the top ten clones hold roughly 5.7% of the sample. The sample was peripheral blood mononuclear cells, taken before stem cell transplant. These receptors came from a man aged 60 to 69 with myelodysplastic syndrome. Some clones in this sample may be carry-over from other donors' samples.

The chain employs TRBV27 and TRBJ1-3; 7 bases match TRBD1. Germline V CDR1 and CDR2: MNHEY, SMNVEV (reference sequence). There are 15 residues in the CDR3. Losses at the gene ends were 5 bases for V and 0 bases for J; bases not matched to a gene: 4. The CDR3 loop reads CASSPGQSSGNTIYF. CDR3 coding DNA: TGTGCCAGCAGTCCGGGACAGTCCTCTGGAAACACCATATATTTT.

This clone was found once. This chain joins TRBV19 and TRBJ1-2, with D perhaps matching TRBD1 (5 bases). The CDR3 is 15 amino acids. Germline lookup yields CDR1 LNHDA and CDR2 SQIVND (reference sequence). V was clipped by 3 bases and J by 4 bases, with 15 bases between them. CDR3 protein: CASSILGAFVYGYTF. The CDR3 coding sequence is TGTGCCAGTAGTATCCTCGGGGCCTTTGTCTATGGCTACACCTTC.

The V call is TRBV7-2, the J call TRBJ1-6; tentative D call: TRBD1 (5 bases). CDR3 length: 14 residues. Trimming shortened V by 5 bases and J by 10 bases, and 15 bases separated the two germline ends. Germline V CDR1 and CDR2: SGHTA, FQGNSA. CDR3 in amino acids: CASSVAGKGSPLHF. The CDR3 DNA reads as TGTGCCAGCAGCGTTGCAGGGAAGGGGTCACCCCTCCACTTT.

The chain employs TRBV4-2 and TRBJ2-7; D possibly matches TRBD1 or TRBD2 (5 bases each). CDR1 is LGHNA and CDR2 is YNFKEQ in the germline V gene. Trimming took 1 base from V and 1 from J, leaving 14 bases between them. The CDR3 is 16 residues long. The CDR3 region is CASSQGVGAVSYEQYF. For the CDR3, the DNA is TGTGCCAGCAGCCAAGGCGTCGGGGCGGTTTCCTACGAGCAGTACTTC.

The chain joins TRBV29-1 to TRBJ1-2; D possibly corresponds to TRBD1 (5 bases). The CDR3 loop spans 12 amino acids. Germline V gene sequence: CDR1 SQVTM, CDR2 ANQGSEA. V lost 4 bases to trimming and J lost 3 bases, with 9 bases between them. Here the CDR3 DNA reads TGCAGCGTTGTTAGGGGTGACTATGGCTACACCTTC. This translates into CSVVRGDYGYTF.

The rearrangement joins TRBV5-4 to TRBJ2-7, with 8 bases that match TRBD2. CDR1 is SGHNT, CDR2 YYREEE, per germline (reference sequence). With 4 bases clipped from V and 4 bases from J, the junction kept 10 bases outside the gene matches. The CDR3 covers 15 residues. CDR3 loop: CASSIEVSGAYEQYF. CDR3 nucleotide sequence: TGTGCCAGCAGCATCGAGGTTAGCGGGGCATACGAGCAGTACTTC. The variable domain in full, completed from reference TRBV5-4 and TRBJ2-7, reads ETGVTQSPTHLIKTRGQQVTLRCSSQSGHNTVSWYQQALGQGPQFIFQYYREEENGRGNFPPRFSGLQFPNYSSELNVNALELDDSALYLCASSIEVSGAYEQYFGPGTRLTVT.

The genes are TRBV5-1 and TRBJ1-1; D is undetermined. This CDR3 comprises 13 residues. Between the trimmed V and J ends, which lost 0 bases and 11 bases, there was a span of 14 bases. In germline, CDR1 is SGHRS, CDR2 YFSETQ. The CDR3 DNA reads TGCGCCAGCAGCTTGGGGGGAGACGAAAGGGCTTTCTTT. Residues: CASSLGGDERAFF.

This chain joins TRBV6-5 and TRBJ1-5; 8 bases map to TRBD1. The CDR3 length is 15 residues. V was clipped by 5 bases and J by 4 bases; unmatched bases: 7. Germline CDR1 and CDR2: MNHEY and SVGAGI. CDR3 nucleotides: TGTGCCAGCAGTCCCCTAGACAGGGGAAATCAGCCCCAGCATTTT. Translated: CASSPLDRGNQPQHF.

The chain joins TRBV11-1 to TRBJ2-7; 8 bases agree with TRBD1. Trimming at V came to 6 bases and at J to 4 bases, leaving 5 bases not matched to a gene. From germline, CDR1 is SGHAT and CDR2 FQDESV (reference sequence). The CDR3 totals 13 residues. DNA of the CDR3: TGTGCCAGCAGACAACGGACAGGGTACGAGCAGTACTTC. It yields the protein CASRQRTGYEQYF.

The CDR3 DNA is TGTGCCAGCAGCGTAGCTGGGTCTGGCGGGGGGAGAGAGACCCAGTACTTC. Protein: CASSVAGSGGGRETQYF. The chain carries TRBV9 and TRBJ2-5; 8 bases fit TRBD2. Germline V gene lookup returns CDR1 SGDLS and CDR2 YYNGEE. The CDR3 has 17 residues. J gave up 4 bases and V 0 bases, and 11 bases lay outside the gene matches.

The V call is TRBV11-1, the J call TRBJ1-1; TRBD1 is a possible D gene (6 bases). This CDR3 has 14 residues. Germline V CDR1 and CDR2: SGHAT, FQDESV (reference sequence). Deletions cut 2 bases from V and 4 bases from J, with 11 bases between. CDR3 DNA sequence: TGTGCCAGCAGCTTACTAGGGGGGGCCACTGAAGCTTTCTTT. Its translation: CASSLLGGATEAFF.

The chain couples TRBV5-1 to TRBJ2-7, with 7 bases aligning to TRBD1. V trimming: 0 bases; J trimming: 1 base; junction bases outside the gene matches: 1. Per the germline V gene, CDR1 is SGHRS and CDR2 is YFSETQ. CDR3 size: 14 residues. The CDR3 coding sequence is TGCGCCAGCAGCTTGGGACAGGGTTCCTACGAGCAGTACTTC. Translated, it gives CASSLGQGSYEQYF.

This clone was recorded once. The chain combines TRBV7-2 with TRBJ1-5; D ambiguous. CDR1 is SGHTA and CDR2 is FQGNSA in the germline V gene. The CDR3 is 13 residues long. With 6 bases removed from V and 5 bases from J, the gap between germline ends came to 11 bases. The CDR3 is CASSLGRHQPQHF. The DNA of the CDR3 is TGTGCCAGCAGTCTCGGTAGGCATCAGCCCCAGCATTTT.

The chain carries TRBV6-6 and TRBJ1-2, with a tentative D call TRBD1 (6 bases). The CDR3 sequence is 15 residues long. The germline V gene encodes CDR1 MNHNY and CDR2 SVGAGI (reference sequence). Deletions cut 2 bases from V and 3 bases from J, with 13 bases between. The chain's CDR3 is CASSYVGRGHYGYTF. CDR3 DNA sequence: TGTGCCAGCAGTTACGTGGGCAGGGGTCACTATGGCTACACCTTC.

The chain couples TRBV10-1 to TRBJ2-2; tentatively, D is TRBD1 (6 bases). This CDR3 region has 14 residues. Germline V gene sequence: CDR1 WNHNN, CDR2 SYGVQD (reference sequence). The V end was cut by 6 bases, the J end by 2 bases, with 10 bases between. CDR3 nucleotides: TGCGCCAGCAGGGGACACCCTAACACCGGGGAGCTGTTTTTT. Its protein product is CASRGHPNTGELFF.

This chain links TRBV12-2 with TRBJ1-1. TRBV12-2 is given as a pseudogene. The CDR3 runs 14 residues. The CDR3 region has the DNA TGTGCAAGTCGAGTCAGAGGGTCGAACACTGAAGCTTTCTTT. It codes for CASRVRGSNTEAFF.

Concerning this clone: A read error may produce the germline difference seen at one junction end. The V and J genes are TRBV5-1 and TRBJ1-1; 8 bases map to TRBD1. CDR1 and CDR2 from the germline V gene are SGHRS and YFSETQ. The CDR3 runs to 15 residues. CDR3: CASCRQGTTNSEAFF. In DNA form, the CDR3 reads TGCGCCAGCTGCAGACAGGGGACTACGAACTCTGAAGCTTTCTTT.

J is TRBJ2-3 and V is TRBV28; tentatively, D is TRBD1 (5 bases). The CDR3 is made up of 13 amino acids. Germline lookup yields CDR1 MDHEN and CDR2 SYDVKM. V lost 3 bases, J lost 4 bases, and 8 bases lay in between. As DNA, the CDR3 is TGTGCCAGCAGTTTCCAGGGCGCAGATACGCAGTATTTT. It is translated as CASSFQGADTQYF.

This clone came up once. The rearrangement links TRBV19 to TRBJ1-1; the D gene is possibly TRBD1 (5 bases). The length of the CDR3 is 13 residues. V was cut by 10 bases and J by 0 bases, with 12 bases left in between. Germline lookup yields CDR1 LNHDA and CDR2 SQIVND (reference sequence). The CDR3 DNA reads TGTGCCACCCGACAGAGAATGAACACTGAAGCTTTCTTT. Residues: CATRQRMNTEAFF.

The chain is built from TRBV6-1 and TRBJ1-2; D remains ambiguous. V was cut by 1 base and J by 0 bases, with 9 bases left in between. CDR3 size: 15 residues. Germline V gives CDR1 MNHNS, CDR2 SASEGT. CDR3 sequence: CASSEVASPNYGYTF. CDR3 bases: TGTGCCAGCAGTGAAGTGGCATCCCCTAACTATGGCTACACCTTC.

The rearrangement links TRBV4-3 to TRBJ1-1; D may be TRBD1 (6 bases). Germline V gene sequence: CDR1 LGHNA, CDR2 YSLEER. Trimming shortened V by 4 bases and J by 0 bases, and 12 bases separated the two germline ends. The CDR3 spans 15 residues. CDR3 loop: CASSLLTGMNTEAFF. In nucleotides, the CDR3 is TGCGCCAGCAGCCTCCTCACAGGGATGAACACTGAAGCTTTCTTT.

J is TRBJ1-6 and V is TRBV30; D is uncertain. Between the trimmed V and J ends, which lost 3 bases and 8 bases, there was a span of 14 bases. The CDR3 is 14 amino acids. Germline V CDR1 and CDR2: GTSNPN, SVGIG (reference sequence). Here the CDR3 reads CAWSGRGADSPLHF. The CDR3, as DNA: TGTGCCTGGAGCGGTCGGGGTGCCGATTCACCCCTCCACTTT.

The rearrangement uses TRBV7-6 and TRBJ1-2; D remains ambiguous. V lost 1 base and J lost 7, with 16 bases in between. Germline V gives CDR1 SGHVS, CDR2 FNYEAQ. The CDR3 length is 15 residues. The CDR3 reads CASSLVADSWGGYTF. CDR3 DNA sequence: TGTGCCAGCAGCTTAGTCGCAGACTCTTGGGGTGGCTACACCTTC. Filled out from reference TRBV7-6 and TRBJ1-2, the complete variable domain reads GAGVSQSPRYKVTKRGQDVALRCDPISGHVSLYWYRQALGQGPEFLTYFNYEAQQDKSGLPNDRFSAERPEGSISTLTIQRTEQRDSAMYRCASSLVADSWGGYTFGSGTRLTVV.

The chain is built from TRBV27 and TRBJ1-6, with TRBD1 matching over 9 bases. This CDR3 is 13 amino acids long. After removal of 10 bases from V and 10 bases from J, the junction contained 8 bases not matched to a gene. Germline V gives CDR1 MNHEY, CDR2 SMNVEV (reference sequence). The CDR3 region is CATGTGIRSPLHF. CDR3 nucleotides: TGTGCCACCGGGACAGGGATTAGATCACCCCTCCACTTT.

The genes are TRBV27 and TRBJ1-3; 10 bases align to TRBD1. This CDR3 has 15 residues. Germline loops: CDR1 MNHEY, CDR2 SMNVEV (reference sequence). V was clipped by 4 bases and J by 2 bases; unmatched bases: 2. The CDR3 here is CASSSGTGAGNTIYF. As DNA, the CDR3 is TGTGCCAGCAGTTCCGGGACAGGGGCTGGAAACACCATATATTTT.

This chain's CDR3 is CASSQRGTSGGKVGSTDTQYF. The CDR3 DNA reads as TGTGCCAGCAGCCAACGAGGGACTAGCGGGGGGAAAGTCGGAAGCACAGATACGCAGTATTTT. This chain links TRBV4-2 with TRBJ2-3; 15 bases match TRBD2. V lost 2 bases to trimming and J lost 0 bases; unmatched junction nucleotides: 12. Germline CDR1 reads LGHNA; CDR2 reads YNFKEQ. The CDR3 is 21 amino acids.

The chain joins TRBV29-1 to TRBJ2-2; D is perhaps TRBD1 (6 bases). Germline CDR1 reads SQVTM; CDR2 reads ANQGSEA. CDR3 length: 13 amino acids. Between the trimmed V and J ends, which lost 5 bases and 8 bases, there was a span of 15 bases. CDR3 nucleotide sequence: TGCAGCGTTTCTATACAGGGCGGTGGGGAGCTGTTTTTT. This gives the protein CSVSIQGGGELFF.

The J gene is TRBJ2-6, the V gene TRBV7-2; D call uncertain. Deletions cut 1 base from V and 8 bases from J, with 6 bases between. The germline V gene has CDR1 SGHTA and CDR2 FQGNSA. This CDR3 is 13 amino acids long. The CDR3 nucleotides read TGTGCCAGCAGCTTAGGGTATTCCAACGTCCTGACTTTC. Translation: CASSLGYSNVLTF.

J is TRBJ2-3 and V is TRBV7-9; tentatively, D is TRBD1 or TRBD2 (5 bases each). This CDR3 has 14 amino acids. V was pared by 0 bases and J by 4 bases, with 8 bases between. Germline-derived CDR1 and CDR2 are SEHNR and FQNEAQ (reference sequence). In nucleotides, the CDR3 is TGTGCCAGCAGCTTAGCGAGAGGGGCAGATACGCAGTATTTT. The encoded protein is CASSLARGADTQYF.

The chain combines TRBV5-4 with TRBJ2-7; D might be TRBD2 (5 bases). Per germline, CDR1 SGHNT and CDR2 YYREEE (reference sequence). The V end was cut by 0 bases, the J end by 3 bases, with 13 bases between. The CDR3 totals 15 residues. As DNA, the CDR3 is TGTGCCAGCAGCTTGGAGGGAGCCCAATTCTACGAGCAGTACTTC. This gives the protein CASSLEGAQFYEQYF.

The table lists this clone with a count of one. This chain joins TRBV4-3 and TRBJ2-2; D gene uncertain. This CDR3 region has 15 residues. The ends were cut back, 0 bases at V and 6 bases at J, with 11 bases in the middle. Germline-derived CDR1 and CDR2 are LGHNA and YSLEER. The CDR3 DNA reads TGCGCCAGCAGCCAAGAGCTTTTCGGGTCCGGGGAGCTGTTTTTT. It translates to CASSQELFGSGELFF.

This clone was seen just once. The V gene is TRBV28, the J gene TRBJ2-3; D is perhaps TRBD1 (6 bases). Trimming pared 8 bases from V and 2 bases from J, leaving 20 bases between. CDR1 and CDR2 (germline): MDHEN, SYDVKM. This CDR3 region has 16 residues. DNA for the CDR3: TGTGCCAGCCCGGCTATGGGCAGGGGCCTCACAGATACGCAGTATTTT. Protein: CASPAMGRGLTDTQYF.